Described below is a single T cell receptor beta chain sequence and its context. Its antigen is unidentified. cDNA carried unique molecular identifiers, and a universal primer site was added by template switching. A single record per CDR3 protein comes from TCRdb applying MiXCR to the 5' RACE reads. The data hold 1,800,000 or so distinct CDR3 sequences, with 32% observed a single time. The sample originates from a study of identical twins. Study-wide results and caveats: In beta out-of-frame sequences, the excess sharing between twins was weaker. The analysis was cross-sectional rather than longitudinal within donors. The abundant beta clonotypes from cord blood had fewer insertions, and memory repertoires had none of this.

This CDR3 spans 11 amino acids. Germline V CDR1 and CDR2: KGHDR, SFDVKD. V dropped 9 bases and J dropped 8 bases, with 11 bases sitting between them. Sequencing used cord blood. The sequence derives from a newborn girl in good health. V usage is TRBV24-1 and J usage is TRBJ2-3; D possibly matches TRBD1 or TRBD2 (5 bases each). CDR3 sequence (DNA): TGTGCCACCGAGTATGGGGGTACGCAGTATTTT. It codes for CATEYGGTQYF.